A single sample is the source of the 16 T cell receptor beta chains below, sequenced in a study of patients and donors after allogeneic stem cell transplantation. TCRdb re-called the RT-PCR reads with MiXCR, one entry per CDR3 protein. Of about a million distinct CDR3 sequences listed, 18% are singletons. What was sequenced was blood, either unsorted or a sorted T cell fraction (not recorded which). These receptors came from a human donor who was either an allogeneic HSCT recipient or a stem cell or donor lymphocyte infusion donor (not recorded which). It is not recorded whose cells these are; they may come from a transplant donor.

The chain combines TRBV20-1 with TRBJ2-7, with 7 bases matching TRBD2. Germline CDR1 reads DFQATT; CDR2 reads SNEGSKA (reference sequence). CDR3 length: 15 amino acids. The V segment lost 5 bases and the J segment 1 base; nucleotides outside the gene matches: 11. DNA for the CDR3: TGCAGTGCTGCCCTTACGGCTAGCGGATCCTACGAGCAGTACTTC. Translated, it gives CSAALTASGSYEQYF.

This clonotype turned up a few times. The genes are TRBV6-1 and TRBJ1-1; D possibly corresponds to TRBD1 (6 bases). CDR1 MNHNS and CDR2 SASEGT come from the germline V gene. The CDR3 is 16 residues long. The V and J ends lost 6 bases and 3 bases respectively, with 20 bases between them. This CDR3 reads CASRPRVRGGDTEAFF. The CDR3 DNA sequence: TGTGCCAGCAGACCCAGGGTCCGAGGGGGGGACACTGAAGCTTTCTTT.

This clonotype was picked up a small number of times. The rearrangement links TRBV3-1 to TRBJ1-6, with unresolved D. The CDR3 spans 14 residues. Germline V gene lookup returns CDR1 LGHDT and CDR2 YNNKEL (reference sequence). V was clipped by 0 bases and J by 9 bases, with 9 bases between them. DNA for the CDR3: TGTGCCAGCAGCCAAGAAACACCACGTTCACCCCTCCACTTT. Residues: CASSQETPRSPLHF.

This clonotype was seen a handful of times. The rearrangement links TRBV5-1 to TRBJ1-3, with D hard to call. Germline values: CDR1 SGHRS, CDR2 YFSETQ. V shed 6 bases and J shed 0 bases, with 7 bases lying between them. This CDR3 region has 13 residues. In DNA form, the CDR3 reads TGCGCCAGCAAAAGGTCCTCTGGAAACACCATATATTTT. Amino acids: CASKRSSGNTIYF. Supplemented by reference TRBV5-1 and TRBJ1-3, the full variable domain reads KAGVTQTPRYLIKTRGQQVTLSCSPISGHRSVSWYQQTPGQGLQFLFEYFSETQRNKGNFPGRFSGRQFSNSRSEMNVSTLELGDSALYLCASKRSSGNTIYFGEGSWLTVV.

This chain joins TRBV6-1 and TRBJ2-7; possibly TRBD1 for D (5 bases). The CDR3 is made up of 15 amino acids. V was pared by 6 bases and J by 0 bases, with 15 bases between. Germline V lookup: CDR1 MNHNS, CDR2 SASEGT. In nucleotides, the CDR3 is TGTGCCAGCAGCCTTGGTGGGGCGTACTCCTACGAGCAGTACTTC. Translated: CASSLGGAYSYEQYF.

The table lists this clonotype with a few counts. As DNA, the CDR3 is TGTGCCAGCAGCCCGGGACTAGCTGTTTACCAAGAGACCCAGTACTTC. Residues: CASSPGLAVYQETQYF. This chain uses TRBV6-1 with TRBJ2-5, with 9 bases aligning to TRBD2. V shed 6 bases and J 0 bases; nucleotides not matched to a gene: 8. The V gene's germline CDR1 is MNHNS and CDR2 SASEGT. The CDR3 is 16 amino acids.

This clonotype was observed a few times. CDR3 DNA sequence: TGCGCCAGTACTGGGTTCGATGAGCAGTTCTTC. Protein sequence: CASTGFDEQFF. This sequence joins TRBV5-1 and TRBJ2-1; no reliable D call. The CDR3 totals 11 residues. V gave up 8 bases and J gave up 8 bases, with 11 bases separating them. Per the germline V gene, CDR1 is SGHRS and CDR2 is YFSETQ. Full variable domain (outside the CDR3, taken from reference TRBV5-1 and TRBJ2-1): KAGVTQTPRYLIKTRGQQVTLSCSPISGHRSVSWYQQTPGQGLQFLFEYFSETQRNKGNFPGRFSGRQFSNSRSEMNVSTLELGDSALYLCASTGFDEQFFGPGTRLTVL.

V usage is TRBV7-2 and J usage is TRBJ2-3; the D is unclear. The CDR3 sequence is 14 residues long. Germline CDR1 and CDR2: SGHTA and FQGNSA. Trimming took off 5 bases at V and 2 bases at J, with 11 bases between the two ends. CDR3 sequence: CASSQTEYTDTQYF. The CDR3 region has the DNA TGTGCCAGCAGCCAAACGGAGTACACAGATACGCAGTATTTT.

This clonotype showed up just a few times. V and J are TRBV3-1 and TRBJ1-2; D is unresolved. V was trimmed by 1 base and J by 5 bases, leaving 11 bases between them. The CDR3 covers 14 residues. Per germline, CDR1 LGHDT and CDR2 YNNKEL (reference sequence). Here the CDR3 DNA reads TGTGCCAGCAGCCAAGGAGAGAGGCTTTATGGCTACACCTTC. Translation gives CASSQGERLYGYTF.

The rearrangement links TRBV2 to TRBJ2-1; D might be TRBD1 (6 bases). Germline V lookup: CDR1 SNHLY, CDR2 FYNNEI. The CDR3 loop spans 13 amino acids. V lost 4 bases, J lost 7 bases, and 11 bases lay in between. CDR3 sequence reads: CASSVQGKNEQFF. The CDR3 nucleotides are TGTGCCAGCAGTGTCCAGGGGAAAAATGAGCAGTTCTTC.

This clonotype was recorded at least ten times. V gene TRBV12-3 or TRBV12-4 combines with J gene TRBJ1-5, with TRBD1 matching 10 bases. J gave up 4 bases and V 7 bases, and 7 bases lay outside the gene matches. This CDR3 region has 15 residues. The DNA for the CDR3 is TGTGCCAGCAAATTAGGGACAGGGGTTAATCAGCCCCAGCATTTT. It encodes CASKLGTGVNQPQHF.

Only a few counts were recorded for this clonotype. This chain joins TRBV7-2 and TRBJ2-4, with 9 bases lining up with TRBD1. V was clipped by 5 bases and J by 3 bases; unmatched bases: 8. The CDR3 length is 16 residues. Germline V CDR1 and CDR2: SGHTA, FQGNSA. For the CDR3, the DNA is TGTGCCAGCAGCCTCGACAGGGGGAAGGTCAAAAACATTCAGTACTTC. It yields the protein CASSLDRGKVKNIQYF.

V and J are TRBV7-2 and TRBJ2-1, with TRBD2 matching 12 bases. Per the germline V gene, CDR1 is SGHTA and CDR2 is FQGNSA. CDR3 length equals 17 residues. V lost 11 bases and J lost 4; bases outside the gene matches: 15. As DNA, the CDR3 is TGTGCCTGCACCCCGGTGGCTAGCGGGGGGGTTTACAATGAGCAGTTCTTC. This encodes CACTPVASGGVYNEQFF.

The V and J genes are TRBV20-1 and TRBJ2-3; TRBD1 or TRBD2 may be the D gene (5 bases each). This CDR3 comprises 14 residues. The V end was cut by 3 bases, the J end by 1 base, with 11 bases between. The germline CDR1 and CDR2 sequences are DFQATT and SNEGSKA (reference sequence). The CDR3 region has the DNA TGCAGTGCTAGCCCGGGACGGGGCACAGATACGCAGTATTTT. Its translation is CSASPGRGTDTQYF.

V usage is TRBV5-1 and J usage is TRBJ2-3; D unresolved. The V gene's germline CDR1 is SGHRS and CDR2 YFSETQ. V was clipped by 0 bases and J by 4 bases, with 9 bases between them. This CDR3 region has 14 residues. CDR3 sequence reads: CASSLGANSDTQYF. CDR3 in DNA: TGCGCCAGCAGCTTGGGGGCCAACTCAGATACGCAGTATTTT.

This clonotype showed up just a few times. The rearrangement links TRBV30 to TRBJ2-7, with D uncertain. Deletions cut 3 bases from V and 3 bases from J, with 9 bases between. Looked up from germline, CDR1 is GTSNPN and CDR2 is SVGIG (reference sequence). The CDR3 is 12 amino acids. The CDR3 DNA sequence: TGTGCCTGGAGATACACACGCTACGAGCAGTACTTC. Translation: CAWRYTRYEQYF.